The 21 T cell receptor beta chains given below trace back to one sample, sequenced in a study of blood T cell repertoires in COVID-19. Libraries were prepared by immunoSEQ multiplex PCR; TCRdb keeps only in-frame clonotypes and omits some of them. The sample contains 40,000 to 55,000 clones, around 84% of which appear only once. What was sequenced was peripheral blood. The receptors here all came from a man aged 45-65 years with acute or convalescent COVID-19.

CDR3 coding DNA: TGTGCCAGCTCTTCTTCCGGGACAGTGTACCAAGAGACCCAGTACTTC. It is translated as CASSSSGTVYQETQYF. The chain has TRBV25-1 and TRBJ2-5; 7 positions agree with TRBD1. Germline V gives CDR1 MGHDK, CDR2 SYGVNS. The CDR3 is 16 amino acids. V trimming: 8 bases; J trimming: 0 bases; junction bases outside the gene matches: 12. The whole variable domain, remainder taken from reference TRBV25-1 and TRBJ2-5, is EADIYQTPRYLVIGTGKKITLECSQTMGHDKMYWYQQDPGMELHLIHYSYGVNSTEKGDLSSESTVSRIRTEHFPLTLESARPSHTSQYLCASSSSGTVYQETQYFGPGTRLLVL.

The J gene is TRBJ1-3, the V gene TRBV7-3, with D uncertain. CDR1 is SGHTA, CDR2 FQGTGA, per germline. The CDR3 consists of 13 residues. Trimming took off 5 bases at V and 3 bases at J, with 8 bases between the two ends. CDR3: CASSQAGGNTIYF. CDR3 DNA: TGTGCCAGCAGCCAGGCGGGTGGAAACACCATATATTTT. Full variable domain (missing parts from reference TRBV7-3 and TRBJ1-3): GAGVSQTPSNKVTEKGKYVELRCDPISGHTALYWYRQSLGQGPEFLIYFQGTGAADDSGLPNDRFFAVRPEGSVSTLKIQRTERGDSAVYLCASSQAGGNTIYFGEGSWLTVV.

The chain employs TRBV7-7 and TRBJ1-1, with 12 bases matching TRBD1. V was clipped by 1 base and J by 3 bases; unmatched bases: 9. CDR3 length: 18 amino acids. Germline V CDR1 and CDR2: SSHAT, FNYEAQ (reference sequence). The CDR3 loop is CASSLVPRDRGHDTEAFF. The DNA of the CDR3 is TGTGCCAGCAGCTTAGTTCCCCGGGACAGGGGGCATGACACTGAAGCTTTCTTT.

This chain connects TRBV27 to TRBJ1-2; the D is unclear. CDR3 length equals 16 residues. Germline V lookup: CDR1 MNHEY, CDR2 SMNVEV (reference sequence). V was cut by 5 bases and J by 5 bases, with 21 bases left in between. This CDR3 is CASSPRIASTGYGYTF. The CDR3 region has the DNA TGTGCCAGCAGTCCTCGGATAGCCAGCACGGGTTATGGCTACACCTTC.

This chain links TRBV2 with TRBJ2-7, with 8 bases matching TRBD1. V lost 7 bases to trimming and J lost 2 bases; unmatched junction nucleotides: 7. The germline V gene has CDR1 SNHLY and CDR2 FYNNEI. The CDR3 covers 14 residues. CDR3 coding DNA: TGTGCCAGCAATTCCGGGACAGGAACCTACGAGCAGTACTTC. Its translation: CASNSGTGTYEQYF.

The V call is TRBV5-1, the J call TRBJ2-4, with a tentative D call TRBD1 (6 bases). V gave up 4 bases and J gave up 8 bases, with 16 bases separating them. Germline values: CDR1 SGHRS, CDR2 YFSETQ. The CDR3 covers 14 residues. The CDR3 DNA is TGCGCCAGCAGCCCAACAGGGCTATGGGACATTCAGTACTTC. Translating it yields CASSPTGLWDIQYF.

This clone has only a few counts. The chain uses TRBV15 and TRBJ1-4; D not certain. The ends were cut back, 6 bases at V and 3 bases at J, with 11 bases in the middle. Germline V lookup: CDR1 LNHNV, CDR2 YYDKDF (reference sequence). This CDR3 region has 14 residues. The CDR3 sequence is CATSNFPANEKLFF. DNA for the CDR3: TGTGCCACCAGTAATTTCCCGGCTAATGAAAAACTGTTTTTT. The full variable domain, in which reference TRBV15 and TRBJ1-4 provide the parts outside the CDR3, is DAMVIQNPRYQVTQFGKPVTLSCSQTLNHNVMYWYQQKSSQAPKLLFHYYDKDFNNEADTPDNFQSRRPNTSFCFLDIRSPGLGDTAMYLCATSNFPANEKLFFGSGTQLSVL.

This sequence joins TRBV19 and TRBJ1-5; 9 bases fit TRBD1. This CDR3 has 15 amino acids. Germline values: CDR1 LNHDA, CDR2 SQIVND (reference sequence). V trimming: 0 bases; J trimming: 9 bases; junction bases outside the gene matches: 6. The CDR3 sequence: CASSIEPGQGSPQHF. The CDR3 DNA is TGTGCCAGTAGTATAGAACCGGGACAGGGTTCGCCCCAGCATTTT.

The rearrangement uses TRBV7-3 and TRBJ2-7, with TRBD2 identical over 11 bases. After removal of 5 bases from V and 1 base from J, the junction contained 7 bases not matched to a gene. CDR1 is SGHTA, CDR2 FQGTGA, per germline. The CDR3 loop spans 16 amino acids. CDR3 nucleotide sequence: TGTGCCAGCAGCCTAGAGGGGACTAGCGGTTCCTACGAGCAGTACTTC. Translated: CASSLEGTSGSYEQYF.

The chain links TRBV3-1 (or the pseudogene TRBV3-2) to TRBJ1-6; 7 bases are shared with TRBD1. After removal of 4 bases from V and 8 bases from J, the junction contained 5 bases not matched to a gene. The CDR3 is 14 residues long. The germline gives CDR1 LGHDT, CDR2 YNNKEL (reference sequence). CDR3 protein: CASSRDSLYSPLHF. Written as DNA, the CDR3 is TGTGCCAGCAGCCGGGACAGCCTTTATTCACCCCTCCACTTT.

This chain uses TRBV5-6 with TRBJ1-6, with 8 positions matching TRBD1. Germline trimming cut 4 bases from V and 9 bases from J; bases unmatched to any gene: 6. This CDR3 contains 14 residues. Germline V gene data show CDR1 as SGHDT and CDR2 as YYEEEE. CDR3 DNA: TGTGCCAGCAGCATGACAGGGGATGGTTCACCCCTCCACTTT. Encoded protein: CASSMTGDGSPLHF.

The rearrangement links TRBV5-3 to TRBJ2-3; 7 bases are a match to TRBD2. TRBV5-3 is an ORF, with its function uncertain. The J segment lost 3 bases and the V segment lost 2 bases, leaving 12 bases of the junction unmatched. The CDR3 contains 17 residues. This CDR3 is CARSFSGRAWGTDTQYF. Here the CDR3 DNA reads TGTGCCAGAAGCTTTTCTGGGAGGGCCTGGGGGACAGATACGCAGTATTTT.

The chain carries TRBV7-8 and TRBJ2-7; 11 bases match TRBD1. This CDR3 comprises 17 residues. Germline assignment: CDR1 SGHVS and CDR2 FQNEAQ. V shed 1 base, J shed 3 bases, and the junction held 8 bases outside the gene matches. This CDR3 is CASSLGAGTGGVYEQYF. For the CDR3, the DNA is TGTGCCAGCAGCTTAGGGGCCGGGACAGGGGGAGTCTACGAGCAGTACTTC.

This chain joins TRBV16 and TRBJ2-1; 12 nucleotides agree with TRBD2. Germline CDR1 reads KGHSY; CDR2 reads FQNENV. The V gene end was trimmed by 4 bases and the J gene end by 3 bases; junction bases not matched to a gene: 4. The CDR3 totals 16 residues. The CDR3: CASSRRLAGDYNEQFF. The CDR3 nucleotides are TGTGCCAGCAGCCGACGACTAGCGGGAGACTACAATGAGCAGTTCTTC.

This rearrangement joins TRBV9 to TRBJ2-3; D uncertain. The CDR3 length is 14 residues. Germline V gene sequence: CDR1 SGDLS, CDR2 YYNGEE. V was trimmed by 6 bases and J by 0 bases, leaving 11 bases between them. The CDR3 bases are TGTGCCAGCAACAAGCGTACCAGCACAGATACGCAGTATTTT. It yields the protein CASNKRTSTDTQYF.

The V and J genes are TRBV15 and TRBJ2-7; a possible D gene is TRBD1 (5 bases). Germline V gene lookup returns CDR1 LNHNV and CDR2 YYDKDF (reference sequence). This CDR3 has 12 amino acids. Trimming took off 6 bases at V and 4 bases at J, with 10 bases between the two ends. The CDR3 here is CATRGDSYEQYF. CDR3 coding DNA: TGTGCCACCAGGGGTGACAGTTACGAGCAGTACTTC.

V gene TRBV19 combines with J gene TRBJ2-2; 8 positions agree with TRBD1. The V and J ends lost 6 bases and 1 base, in that order; junction bases with no gene match: 4. CDR3 size: 15 residues. CDR1 and CDR2 (germline): LNHDA, SQIVND (reference sequence). For the CDR3, the DNA is TGTGCCAGTAGCCCCGGGACAGGGAACACCGGGGAGCTGTTTTTT. Translated, it gives CASSPGTGNTGELFF.

CDR3 sequence: CASSIGLGGTQYF. In nucleotides, the CDR3 is TGTGCCAGCAGTATTGGACTCGGAGGGACCCAGTACTTC. The chain recombines TRBV27 with TRBJ2-5, with D possibly TRBD2 on 5 matching bases. CDR1 is MNHEY and CDR2 is SMNVEV in the germline V gene (reference sequence). Trimming stripped 5 bases from V and 7 bases from J, with 14 bases between. This CDR3 has 13 residues.

The J gene is TRBJ2-5, the V gene TRBV5-1, with TRBD2 identical over 11 bases. The CDR3 covers 19 residues. CDR1 is SGHRS and CDR2 is YFSETQ in the germline V gene. Trimming took 0 bases from V and 5 from J; bases not matched to a gene: 15. CDR3 protein: CASSLGSSLLAGVGETQYF. In DNA form, the CDR3 reads TGCGCCAGCAGCTTGGGGTCGTCATTACTAGCGGGAGTAGGTGAGACCCAGTACTTC.

V usage is TRBV5-1 and J usage is TRBJ1-2; D gene ambiguous. The germline V and J ends were trimmed by 4 bases and 6 bases, with 10 bases remaining between them. The CDR3 is made up of 12 amino acids. Germline V gene data show CDR1 as SGHRS and CDR2 as YFSETQ. CDR3 DNA sequence: TGCGCCAGCAGCCTTACTCTGGATGGCTACACCTTC. As protein: CASSLTLDGYTF.

The gene calls are TRBV5-4 and TRBJ2-1; 7 bases align to TRBD2. J gave up 7 bases and V 4 bases, and 14 bases lay outside the gene matches. Germline V CDR1 and CDR2: SGHNT, YYREEE (reference sequence). The CDR3 totals 16 residues. The CDR3 sequence: CASSTPGRVTSNEQFF. The CDR3 coding sequence is TGTGCCAGCAGCACCCCAGGGAGGGTGACGAGTAATGAGCAGTTCTTC.